The entry below gives a single TCR beta chain sequence along with its context. The CDR3 spans 14 residues. After removal of 6 bases from V and 3 bases from J, the junction contained 6 bases not matched to a gene. Germline V gene data show CDR1 as DFQATT and CDR2 as SNEGSKA (reference sequence). These data belong to a study of blood T cells in healthy people across ages. A sample-barcoded 5' primer and a J-beta primer mix were used in a second PCR of roughly 6 to 11 cycles. MiXCR, run by TCRdb on the 5' RACE reads, gives a single entry per CDR3 protein. The data hold hundreds of thousands of distinct CDR3 sequences, with around 49% observed a single time.

The sequence was collected from a woman aged 60 to 75 in good health. The chain carries TRBV20-1 and TRBJ2-1; 9 bases map to TRBD2. Sample: blood. The CDR3 protein is CSARISGSYNEQFF. Written as DNA, the CDR3 is TGCAGTGCCAGGATTAGCGGGAGCTACAATGAGCAGTTCTTC.